This T cell receptor beta chain was identified in a study of T-cell reconstitution after alpha-beta-depleted transplantation in children. During its preparation, the TCRbeta library received unique molecular identifiers. One entry per CDR3 protein results from TCRdb running MiXCR on the PCR reads. The repertoire holds approximately 350,000 distinct CDR3 sequences, with roughly 15% as singletons. This receptor was taken from a human donor who donated a stem cell graft to a child with Fanconi anemia. The sequenced sample was PBMCs, obtained from the stem cell graft.

CDR3 nucleotides: TGTGCCAGCAGCTCTACCAACAGCTACTACGAGCAGTACTTC. Its translation: CASSSTNSYYEQYF. The J gene is TRBJ2-7, the V gene TRBV7-8; D gene ambiguous. The CDR3 is made up of 14 amino acids. CDR1 is SGHVS and CDR2 is FQNEAQ in the germline V gene. Deletions cut 4 bases from V and 3 bases from J, with 13 bases between. Drawing the rest from reference TRBV7-8 and TRBJ2-7, the complete variable domain is GAGVSQSPRYKVAKRGQDVALRCDPISGHVSLFWYQQALGQGPEFLTYFQNEAQLDKSGLPSDRFFAERPEGSVSTLKIQRTQQEDSAVYLCASSSTNSYYEQYFGPGTRLTVT.